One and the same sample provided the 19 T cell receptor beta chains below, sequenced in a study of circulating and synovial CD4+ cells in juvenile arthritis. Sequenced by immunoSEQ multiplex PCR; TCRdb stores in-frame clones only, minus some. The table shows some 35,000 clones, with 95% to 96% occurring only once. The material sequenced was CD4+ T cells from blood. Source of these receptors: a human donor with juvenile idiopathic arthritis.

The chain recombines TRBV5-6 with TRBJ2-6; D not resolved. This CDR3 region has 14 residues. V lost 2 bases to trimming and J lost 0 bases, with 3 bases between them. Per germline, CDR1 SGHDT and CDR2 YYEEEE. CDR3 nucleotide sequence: TGTGCCAGCAGCTTTAACTCTGGGGCCAACGTCCTGACTTTC. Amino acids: CASSFNSGANVLTF.

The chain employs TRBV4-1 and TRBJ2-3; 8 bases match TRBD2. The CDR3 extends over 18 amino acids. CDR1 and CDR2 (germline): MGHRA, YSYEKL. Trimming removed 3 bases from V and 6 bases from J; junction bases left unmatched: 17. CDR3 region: CASSHHPQRETAGDTQYF. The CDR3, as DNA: TGCGCCAGCAGCCATCATCCCCAGCGGGAGACGGCCGGGGATACGCAGTATTTT.

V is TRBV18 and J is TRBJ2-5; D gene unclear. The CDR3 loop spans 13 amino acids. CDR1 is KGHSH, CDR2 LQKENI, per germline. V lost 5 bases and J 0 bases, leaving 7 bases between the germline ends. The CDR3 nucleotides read TGTGCCAGCTCAGGAGCAGACCAAGAGACCCAGTACTTC. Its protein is CASSGADQETQYF.

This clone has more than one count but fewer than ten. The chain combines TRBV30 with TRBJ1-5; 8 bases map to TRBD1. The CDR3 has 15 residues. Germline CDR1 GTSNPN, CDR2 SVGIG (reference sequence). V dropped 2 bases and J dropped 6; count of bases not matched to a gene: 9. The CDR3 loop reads CAWSTFQGAGQPQHF. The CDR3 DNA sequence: TGTGCCTGGAGTACTTTCCAGGGGGCTGGTCAGCCCCAGCATTTT.

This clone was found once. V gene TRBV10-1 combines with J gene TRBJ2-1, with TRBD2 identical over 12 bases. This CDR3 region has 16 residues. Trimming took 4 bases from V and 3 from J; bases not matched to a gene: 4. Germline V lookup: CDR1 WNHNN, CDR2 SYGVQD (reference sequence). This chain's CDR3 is CASSGTTSGSYNEQFF. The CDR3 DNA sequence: TGCGCCAGCAGTGGGACGACTAGCGGGAGCTACAATGAGCAGTTCTTC.

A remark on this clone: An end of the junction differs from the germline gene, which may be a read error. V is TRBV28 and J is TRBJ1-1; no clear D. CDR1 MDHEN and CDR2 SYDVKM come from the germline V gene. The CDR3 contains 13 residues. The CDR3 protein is CASSFSGTMGMVF. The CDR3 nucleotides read TGTGCCAGCAGTTTCAGCGGAACTATGGGGATGGTCTTT.

The DNA for the CDR3 is TGTGCCAGCAGCGAGCTTATGGGGGGTGGTGAAAAACTGTTTTTT. This translates into CASSELMGGGEKLFF. The rearrangement links TRBV7-9 to TRBJ1-4; a possible D gene is TRBD1 (5 bases). The CDR3 extends over 15 amino acids. The V end lost 5 bases, the J end lost 7 bases, and 17 bases lay between the germline ends. Germline V gene data show CDR1 as SEHNR and CDR2 as FQNEAQ (reference sequence).

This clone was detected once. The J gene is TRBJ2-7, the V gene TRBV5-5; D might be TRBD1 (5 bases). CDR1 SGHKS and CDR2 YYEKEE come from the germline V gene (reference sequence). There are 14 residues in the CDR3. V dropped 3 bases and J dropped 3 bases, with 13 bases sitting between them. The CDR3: CASSSPTEHYEQYF. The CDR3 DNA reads TGTGCCAGCAGCTCTCCGACAGAGCACTACGAGCAGTACTTC.

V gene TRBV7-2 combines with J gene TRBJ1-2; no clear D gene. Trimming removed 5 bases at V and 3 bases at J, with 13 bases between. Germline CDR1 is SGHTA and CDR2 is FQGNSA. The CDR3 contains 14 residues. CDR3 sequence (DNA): TGTGCCAGCAGCCCCGGGCCGGGAGACTATGGCTACACCTTC. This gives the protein CASSPGPGDYGYTF.

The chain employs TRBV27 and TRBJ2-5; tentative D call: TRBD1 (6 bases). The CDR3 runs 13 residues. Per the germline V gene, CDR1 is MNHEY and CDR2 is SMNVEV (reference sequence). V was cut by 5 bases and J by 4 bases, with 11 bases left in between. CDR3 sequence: CASSPTGRETQYF. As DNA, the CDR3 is TGTGCCAGCAGTCCCACAGGGCGAGAGACCCAGTACTTC.

CDR3 protein: CASSPGQGNSPLHF. The CDR3 DNA sequence: TGCGCCAGCAGCCCTGGACAGGGCAATTCACCCCTCCACTTT. The gene calls are TRBV5-1 and TRBJ1-6; 8 bases fit TRBD1. Germline CDR1 and CDR2: SGHRS and YFSETQ. This CDR3 has 14 amino acids. With 4 bases clipped from V and 7 bases from J, the junction kept 4 bases outside the gene matches.

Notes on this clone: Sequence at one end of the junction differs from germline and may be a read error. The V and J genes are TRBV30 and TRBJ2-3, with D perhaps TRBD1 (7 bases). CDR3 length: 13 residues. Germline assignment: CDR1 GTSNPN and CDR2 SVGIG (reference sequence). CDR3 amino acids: CARRVFGTDTHYF. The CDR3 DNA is TGTGCCCGGAGGGTGTTCGGGACAGATACGCATTATTTT.

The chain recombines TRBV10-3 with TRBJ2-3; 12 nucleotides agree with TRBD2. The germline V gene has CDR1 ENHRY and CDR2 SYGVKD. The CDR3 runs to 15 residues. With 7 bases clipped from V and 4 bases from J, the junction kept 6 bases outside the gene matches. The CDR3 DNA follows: TGTGCCATCACGCCTAGCGGGGGGGCCCCAGATACGCAGTATTTT. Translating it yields CAITPSGGAPDTQYF.

As DNA, the CDR3 is TGTGCCAGCAGCATACGAATTGGGGCCCCTGGCGACGAGCAGTACTTC. Its translation is CASSIRIGAPGDEQYF. This sequence joins TRBV13 and TRBJ2-7; a weak D match, TRBD1 (5 bases). V dropped 5 bases and J dropped 5 bases, with 22 bases sitting between them. The CDR3 contains 16 residues. CDR1 and CDR2 (germline): PRHDT, FYEKMQ (reference sequence).

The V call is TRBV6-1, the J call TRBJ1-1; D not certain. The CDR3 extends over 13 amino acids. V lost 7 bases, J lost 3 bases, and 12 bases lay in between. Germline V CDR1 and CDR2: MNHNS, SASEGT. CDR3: CASTGYGDTEAFF. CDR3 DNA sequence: TGTGCCAGCACGGGTTACGGGGACACTGAAGCTTTCTTT.

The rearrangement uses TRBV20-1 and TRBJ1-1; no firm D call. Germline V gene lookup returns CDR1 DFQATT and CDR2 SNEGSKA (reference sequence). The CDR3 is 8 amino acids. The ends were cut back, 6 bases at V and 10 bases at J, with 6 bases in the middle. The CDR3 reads CSAPRAFF. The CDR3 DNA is TGCAGTGCCCCTAGAGCTTTCTTT.

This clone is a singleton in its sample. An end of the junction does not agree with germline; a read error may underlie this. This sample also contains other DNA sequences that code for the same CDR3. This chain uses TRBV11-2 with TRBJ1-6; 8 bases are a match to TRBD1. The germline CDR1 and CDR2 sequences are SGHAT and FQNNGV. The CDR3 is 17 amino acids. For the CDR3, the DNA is TGTGCCAGCAGCTTAGATCGGCAGGGGGCTGGTAATTCCCCCCTCCACTTT. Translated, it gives CASSLDRQGAGNSPLHF.

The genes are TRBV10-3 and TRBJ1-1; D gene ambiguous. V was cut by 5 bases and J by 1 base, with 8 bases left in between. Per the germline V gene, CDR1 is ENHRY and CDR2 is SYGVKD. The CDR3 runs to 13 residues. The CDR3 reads CAISTERNTEAFF. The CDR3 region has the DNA TGTGCCATCAGTACTGAGAGGAACACTGAAGCTTTCTTT.

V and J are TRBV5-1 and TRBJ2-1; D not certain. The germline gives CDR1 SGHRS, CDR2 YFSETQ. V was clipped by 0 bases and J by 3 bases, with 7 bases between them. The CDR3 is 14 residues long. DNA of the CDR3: TGCGCCAGCAGCTTGGCGGGTCGCTACAATGAGCAGTTCTTC. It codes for CASSLAGRYNEQFF.